This TCR beta chain was sequenced during a study of blood T cell repertoires in COVID-19. In the authors' workflow: Amplification from reference gene primers served as the basis for estimated nucleated cell counts. Some clones are missing from TCRdb's copy, which holds only in-frame ones; the method was immunoSEQ multiplex PCR. The V and J calls and clone size are taken from that table; D and trimming were inferred from the DNA. This table has approximately 61,000 clones, 85% appearing once. Germline-derived CDR1 and CDR2 are SGHTA and FQGNSA. The length of the CDR3 is 14 residues. V was clipped by 4 bases and J by 10 bases, with 14 bases between them. This clone was counted once.

J is TRBJ1-6 and V is TRBV7-2; tentative D call: TRBD1 (6 bases). This clonotype originated in a man aged 65-85 years with acute or convalescent COVID-19. Sequencing input: peripheral blood. CDR3 sequence (DNA): TGTGCCAGCAGCTCTTCCCCGGGACACTCACCCCTCCACTTT. Translated, it gives CASSSSPGHSPLHF. Combining the CDR3 with reference TRBV7-2 and TRBJ1-6 gives the whole variable domain GAGVSQSPSNKVTEKGKDVELRCDPISGHTALYWYRQSLGQGLEFLIYFQGNSAPDKSGLPSDRFSAERTGGSVSTLTIQRTQQEDSAVYLCASSSSPGHSPLHFGNGTRLTVT.